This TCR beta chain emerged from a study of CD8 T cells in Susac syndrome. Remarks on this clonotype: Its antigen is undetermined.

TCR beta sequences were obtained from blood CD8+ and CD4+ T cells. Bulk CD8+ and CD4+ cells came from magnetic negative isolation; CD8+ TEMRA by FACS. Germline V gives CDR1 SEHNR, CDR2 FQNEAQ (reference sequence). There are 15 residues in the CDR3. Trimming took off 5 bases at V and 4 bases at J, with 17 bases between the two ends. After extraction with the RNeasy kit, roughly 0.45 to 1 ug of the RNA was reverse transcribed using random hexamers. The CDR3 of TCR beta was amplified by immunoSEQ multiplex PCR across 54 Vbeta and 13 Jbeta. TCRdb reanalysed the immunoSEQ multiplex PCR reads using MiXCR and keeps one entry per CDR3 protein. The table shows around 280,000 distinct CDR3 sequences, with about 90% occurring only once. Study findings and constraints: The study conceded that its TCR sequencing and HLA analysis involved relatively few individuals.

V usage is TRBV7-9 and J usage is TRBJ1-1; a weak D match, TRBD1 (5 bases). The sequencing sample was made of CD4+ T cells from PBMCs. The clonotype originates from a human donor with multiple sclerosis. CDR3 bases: TGTGCCAGCAGCGGAAACGCAGGGATAGGCACTGAAGCTTTCTTT. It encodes CASSGNAGIGTEAFF.